Presented here are 27 T cell receptor beta chains from one specimen sequenced in a study of blood T cell dynamics during melanoma immunotherapy. The data were produced by immunoSEQ multiplex PCR, yet TCRdb's version contains in-frame clones alone and is incomplete. Among about 12,000 clones listed, 88% were seen once. Stated time point: week 3, after first cycle of checkpoint inhibitor. Sequenced material: blood, taken from a patient treated with checkpoint blockade. The receptors were gathered from a human donor with melanoma.

The V call is TRBV30, the J call TRBJ2-7; either TRBD1 or TRBD2 may supply D (5 bases each). Germline loops: CDR1 GTSNPN, CDR2 SVGIG (reference sequence). The ends were cut back, 2 bases at V and 3 bases at J, with 11 bases in the middle. The CDR3 length is 13 residues. The DNA for the CDR3 is TGTGCCTGGAGTTATGGGGCGGGCTACGAGCAGTACTTC. Translated, it gives CAWSYGAGYEQYF.

This clone was seen a few times. The chain uses TRBV10-1 and TRBJ1-5, with D unresolved. V lost 3 bases and J 3 bases, leaving 3 bases between the germline ends. Per the germline V gene, CDR1 is WNHNN and CDR2 is SYGVQD (reference sequence). The CDR3 runs 12 residues. CDR3 coding DNA: TGCGCCAGCAGTGACCCCAATCAGCCCCAGCATTTT. Translation: CASSDPNQPQHF.

This clone came up once. V usage is TRBV2 and J usage is TRBJ1-2; D uncertain. Trimming cost V 6 bases and J 9 bases, with 14 bases left between them. Looked up from germline, CDR1 is SNHLY and CDR2 is FYNNEI. This CDR3 comprises 12 residues. CDR3 coding DNA: TGTGCCAGCAGGGAGGGCTTAGAGAGCTACACCTTC. Translation: CASREGLESYTF.

The chain is built from TRBV2 and TRBJ1-1; no clear D. CDR1 SNHLY and CDR2 FYNNEI come from the germline V gene. The ends were cut back, 2 bases at V and 0 bases at J, with 10 bases in the middle. CDR3 size: 15 residues. This CDR3 is CASSETTWLNTEAFF. The CDR3 DNA reads TGTGCCAGCAGTGAAACGACATGGCTGAACACTGAAGCTTTCTTT.

This chain connects TRBV7-3 to TRBJ2-7; D is uncertain. V was cut by 4 bases and J by 5 bases, with 12 bases left in between. This CDR3 is 13 amino acids long. Germline V gives CDR1 SGHTA, CDR2 FQGTGA. The CDR3 reads CASSSDPRNEQYF. CDR3 nucleotide sequence: TGTGCCAGCAGCTCGGACCCACGCAACGAGCAGTACTTC.

The rearrangement joins TRBV7-2 to TRBJ2-7, with 8 bases lining up with TRBD2. CDR1 is SGHTA, CDR2 FQGNSA, per germline. This CDR3 comprises 18 residues. V trimming: 2 bases; J trimming: 2 bases; junction bases outside the gene matches: 14. The CDR3 DNA reads as TGTGCCAGCAGCTTAAGGCCCCCCAGGAGCGGGAGTGCCTACGAGCAGTACTTC. Translation gives CASSLRPPRSGSAYEQYF.

V and J are TRBV11-2 and TRBJ2-2, with a weak D call TRBD1 (6 bases). The V end was cut by 4 bases, the J end by 5 bases, with 14 bases between. CDR1 is SGHAT, CDR2 FQNNGV, per germline. The CDR3 covers 15 residues. DNA for the CDR3: TGTGCCAGCAGCTCCCCCAGGGGTAGGACCGGGGAGCTGTTTTTT. Amino acid sequence: CASSSPRGRTGELFF.

CDR3 protein: CASSQDPGQDVYTF. The CDR3 bases are TGTGCCAGCAGCCAAGACCCCGGACAGGACGTCTACACCTTC. The rearrangement uses TRBV4-2 and TRBJ1-2; 7 bases match TRBD1. The CDR3 is made up of 14 amino acids. Germline V lookup: CDR1 LGHNA, CDR2 YNFKEQ. Trimming took 0 bases from V and 10 from J; bases not matched to a gene: 8.

This clone was picked up a small number of times. This rearrangement joins TRBV29-1 to TRBJ1-1, with D maybe TRBD1 (6 bases). This CDR3 spans 13 amino acids. Germline CDR1 reads SQVTM; CDR2 reads ANQGSEA. The V end was cut by 4 bases, the J end by 5 bases, with 14 bases between. CDR3 loop: CSVAAGEGTEAFF. CDR3 DNA sequence: TGCAGCGTTGCGGCAGGGGAGGGGACTGAAGCTTTCTTT.

The chain carries TRBV7-9 and TRBJ2-1; TRBD2 agrees at 14 bases. CDR1 SEHNR and CDR2 FQNEAQ come from the germline V gene (reference sequence). This CDR3 comprises 17 residues. The J segment lost 6 bases and the V segment lost 5 bases, leaving 9 bases of the junction unmatched. CDR3 sequence: CASSTIKTSGGANEQFF. The CDR3 coding sequence is TGTGCCAGCAGCACAATCAAGACTAGCGGGGGGGCCAATGAGCAGTTCTTC.

The chain is built from TRBV6-5 and TRBJ2-7; the D call may be TRBD1 or TRBD2 (5 bases each). The CDR3 extends over 16 amino acids. The germline V gene encodes CDR1 MNHEY and CDR2 SVGAGI. Trimming removed 0 bases at V and 9 bases at J, with 21 bases between. The CDR3, as DNA: TGTGCCAGCAGTTACTCCCCGACCCCGGGTGGTGGGGGGCAGTACTTC. This translates into CASSYSPTPGGGGQYF.

The chain has TRBV30 and TRBJ2-7, with 11 bases aligning to TRBD1. Trimming cost V 3 bases and J 4 bases; bases outside gene matches: 5. Germline V gene data show CDR1 as GTSNPN and CDR2 as SVGIG (reference sequence). This CDR3 region has 14 residues. CDR3 nucleotide sequence: TGTGCCTGGAGGAAGGGGACAGGGGGATACGAGCAGTACTTC. Its protein is CAWRKGTGGYEQYF. The full variable domain, completed using reference TRBV30 and TRBJ2-7, is SQTIHQWPATLVQPVGSPLSLECTVEGTSNPNLYWYRQAAGRGLQLLFYSVGIGQISSEVPQNLSASRPQDRQFILSSKKLLLSDSGFYLCAWRKGTGGYEQYFGPGTRLTVT.

The chain has TRBV9 and TRBJ2-3; 13 bases are a match to TRBD2. The CDR3 covers 18 residues. The ends lost 4 bases at V and 6 bases at J; junction bases unmatched: 14. Per the germline V gene, CDR1 is SGDLS and CDR2 is YYNGEE. The CDR3 coding sequence is TGTGCCAGCAGCCCCGGGACTAGCGGGGCCCTCAGGAGTGATACGCAGTATTTT. Translating gives CASSPGTSGALRSDTQYF.

The rearrangement links TRBV19 to TRBJ1-5; D gene ambiguous. The CDR3 has 15 amino acids. Germline loops: CDR1 LNHDA, CDR2 SQIVND (reference sequence). V lost 2 bases and J lost 0, with 8 bases in between. The CDR3 DNA follows: TGTGCCAGTAGTATACAGAGTGCTAGCAATCAGCCCCAGCATTTT. Translation gives CASSIQSASNQPQHF.

The chain joins TRBV19 to TRBJ2-4; TRBD1 agrees at 8 bases. The CDR3 extends over 18 amino acids. Germline CDR1 and CDR2: LNHDA and SQIVND (reference sequence). V shed 5 bases and J 5 bases; nucleotides not matched to a gene: 17. CDR3 amino acids: CASSLTPGQASSQNIQYF. The CDR3 bases are TGTGCCAGTAGTCTAACGCCGGGACAGGCTTCTTCGCAAAACATTCAGTACTTC.

The chain carries TRBV6-1 and TRBJ2-4, with no clear D. Germline CDR1 is MNHNS and CDR2 is SASEGT. The germline V and J ends were trimmed by 2 bases and 15 bases, with 8 bases remaining between them. The CDR3 extends over 10 amino acids. In nucleotides, the CDR3 is TGTGCCAGCAGTGAATATAGTCGGTACTTC. Its translation is CASSEYSRYF.

The V call is TRBV19, the J call TRBJ1-5; D is ambiguous. This CDR3 region has 14 residues. Deletions cut 0 bases from V and 4 bases from J, with 7 bases between. Germline loops: CDR1 LNHDA, CDR2 SQIVND (reference sequence). CDR3 loop: CASSIEWGNQPQHF. Written as DNA, the CDR3 is TGTGCCAGTAGTATAGAGTGGGGAAATCAGCCCCAGCATTTT.

J is TRBJ2-7 and V is TRBV10-3; TRBD1 agrees at 11 bases. Germline trimming cut 4 bases from V and 3 bases from J; bases unmatched to any gene: 2. Germline values: CDR1 ENHRY, CDR2 SYGVKD. The CDR3 has 14 amino acids. This chain's CDR3 is CAISGTGGGYEQYF. CDR3 DNA: TGTGCCATCAGTGGGACAGGGGGCGGCTACGAGCAGTACTTC.

The chain is built from TRBV6-1 and TRBJ2-5; TRBD1 or TRBD2 may be the D gene (5 bases each). The DNA matches TRBJ2-7 better at its end, which makes the J call doubtful. Germline lookup yields CDR1 MNHNS and CDR2 SASEGT. CDR3 length equals 17 residues. In nucleotides, the CDR3 is TGTGCCAGCAGTGAAAAATTCTTCCGGGGACCCACCTACGAGCAGTACTTC. Residues: CASSEKFFRGPTYEQYF.

This sequence joins TRBV9 and TRBJ1-4; perhaps TRBD1 as D (5 bases). In germline, CDR1 is SGDLS, CDR2 YYNGEE. Trimming removed 3 bases at V and 3 bases at J, with 9 bases between. This CDR3 is built from 14 residues. The CDR3 is CASSAQGSNEKLFF. The CDR3 DNA follows: TGTGCCAGCAGCGCGCAGGGATCTAATGAAAAACTGTTTTTT.

This clone was counted between two and nine times. J is TRBJ1-1 and V is TRBV19; possibly TRBD1 for D (5 bases). CDR1 is LNHDA and CDR2 is SQIVND in the germline V gene (reference sequence). The CDR3 sequence is 13 residues long. Trimming pared 8 bases from V and 5 bases from J, leaving 15 bases between. CDR3 loop: CASHGGDWTEAFF. The CDR3 DNA is TGTGCCAGTCATGGGGGGGATTGGACTGAAGCTTTCTTT.

The J gene is TRBJ1-2, the V gene TRBV7-9, with unresolved D. The CDR3 spans 13 residues. V lost 2 bases, J lost 2 bases, and 6 bases lay in between. CDR1 and CDR2 (germline): SEHNR, FQNEAQ (reference sequence). DNA of the CDR3: TGTGCCAGCAGCTTATTTCAGAACTATGGCTACACCTTC. Protein: CASSLFQNYGYTF.

The chain employs TRBV29-1 and TRBJ2-7, with TRBD2 matching 7 bases. The V segment lost 8 bases and the J segment 4 bases; nucleotides outside the gene matches: 11. The CDR3 is 13 amino acids. CDR1 and CDR2 (germline): SQVTM, ANQGSEA. The CDR3 loop is CSTGLGEGYEQYF. CDR3 sequence (DNA): TGCAGCACCGGCCTCGGGGAGGGGTACGAGCAGTACTTC.

This chain uses TRBV7-8 with TRBJ1-2, with D tentatively TRBD1 (5 bases). Germline V gene lookup returns CDR1 SGHVS and CDR2 FQNEAQ. The length of the CDR3 is 13 residues. Trimming took off 1 base at V and 3 bases at J, with 6 bases between the two ends. The CDR3 DNA reads TGTGCCAGCAGCTTAGTCAGGGACTATGGCTACACCTTC. Translation: CASSLVRDYGYTF. Looking up the rest from reference TRBV7-8 and TRBJ1-2 gives the full variable domain: GAGVSQSPRYKVAKRGQDVALRCDPISGHVSLFWYQQALGQGPEFLTYFQNEAQLDKSGLPSDRFFAERPEGSVSTLKIQRTQQEDSAVYLCASSLVRDYGYTFGSGTRLTVV.

The chain uses TRBV5-1 and TRBJ1-1, with D unclear. The V gene lost 1 base and the J gene lost 2 bases, with 6 bases spanning the gap. The germline CDR1 and CDR2 sequences are SGHRS and YFSETQ. This CDR3 has 13 amino acids. For the CDR3, the DNA is TGCGCCAGCAGCTTGTTCACCAACACTGAAGCTTTCTTT. This gives the protein CASSLFTNTEAFF.

The chain employs TRBV7-9 and TRBJ1-1; no firm D call. The CDR3 loop spans 14 amino acids. Per germline, CDR1 SEHNR and CDR2 FQNEAQ (reference sequence). Trimming pared 1 base from V and 0 bases from J, leaving 6 bases between. CDR3 region: CASSLDGVNTEAFF. In nucleotides, the CDR3 is TGTGCCAGCAGCTTAGATGGGGTGAACACTGAAGCTTTCTTT. Combining the CDR3 with reference TRBV7-9 and TRBJ1-1 gives the whole variable domain DTGVSQNPRHKITKRGQNVTFRCDPISEHNRLYWYRQTLGQGPEFLTYFQNEAQLEKSRLLSDRFSAERPKGSFSTLEIQRTEQGDSAMYLCASSLDGVNTEAFFGQGTRLTVV.

CDR3 protein: CASSLTGLAGVREQFF. CDR3 coding DNA: TGTGCCAGCAGCTTAACTGGGCTAGCGGGGGTGAGGGAGCAGTTCTTC. The chain is built from TRBV7-3 and TRBJ2-1; the match to TRBD2 covers 10 bases. This CDR3 is 16 amino acids long. With V trimmed by 0 bases and J by 10 bases, 9 bases remained unmatched. Germline V gene sequence: CDR1 SGHTA, CDR2 FQGTGA.